This TCR beta chain was identified in a study of blood T cell repertoires in COVID-19 (TCRdb year 2020). Some background on the complete study: Samples from collaborators originated in the United States, Italy and Spain and spanned both the acute and convalescent phases of COVID-19. The material from the prospective study consisted of cDNA or gDNA derived from T cells, B-cell-depleted T cells, or PBMCs. The dataset comprised deeply sampled blood TCRbeta repertoires from subjects exposed to, actively infected with, or recovered from COVID-19. The repertoires were released in a freely available public database meant as a resource for research on the immune response to SARS-CoV-2. The samples were drawn from the first 160 participants of the ongoing ImmuneRACE study and from over 950 subjects provided by 6 global collaborators. The sample metadata nearly always contained a de-identified subject ID, COVID-19 status, age in years and sex. Where available, HLA class I and class II types were obtained from metadata supplied by the sample provider rather than from assay-based typing. Summary of the overall study and its limitations: How much clinical and demographic metadata was included differed by source and by participant, and the metadata was provided uncurated.

TCRbeta CDR3 regions were amplified from genomic DNA by means of the immunoSEQ Assay, a bias-controlled multiplex PCR. Concerning the study's data processing: Nucleated cell counts per sample were estimated from amplification of reference gene primers within the assay. To quantify the absolute abundance of each unique TCRbeta CDR3 rearrangement, sequence reads were collapsed and filtered. For each sample, productive Simpson clonality was calculated by taking the square root of Simpson's diversity index across productive rearrangements. The immuneACCESS repertoire file appears here via TCRdb, limited to in-frame rearrangements. These files lack a portion of the clones; in checked studies, under half of the deficit traces to unresolved V genes, and the cause of the others is not known. Clonal size and the V and J genes are those of that table, whereas D and trimming came from the DNA. The sample profile shows 150,000 to 200,000 clones; 88% of them were found once. The ten largest clones represent 9% of the sample.

As for this clone: Its antigen is still unknown. Qualities for individual bases were not recorded, and no much larger clone is one base off.

Inclusive of the bounding cysteine and phenylalanine, the CDR3 is 17 residues long. The kept DNA is CDR3 alone, 51 bases in frame from the first base. V loses 3 bases of germline sequence and J loses 0 bases, and the interval between the two ends is 18 bases. The germline V gene (reference sequence) supplies CDR1 GTSNPN and CDR2 SVGIG. Enrolling through a virtual design, the prospective study's participants ranged in age from roughly 18 to 100 years and lived across 24 United States geographic areas. In the prospective study, cohorts were assigned on the basis of participant-reported clinical history obtained from a screening survey and a study questionnaire. Recovered participants in ImmuneRACE Cohort 3 were defined as having two consecutive negative NP/OP PCR tests, clearance from a healthcare professional, or resolution of symptoms. Each participant in the prospective study had whole blood, serum and a nasopharyngeal or oropharyngeal swab collected by mobile phlebotomists. Over a roughly 2-month period, participants in the prospective study had the option of providing additional blood draws and questionnaires. Blood samples from the prospective study were shipped frozen or at room temperature prior to DNA extraction.

The receptor was derived from a woman in her late teens or twenties who had recovered from COVID-19. The chain joins TRBV30 to TRBJ1-5; the D gene is perhaps TRBD1, on 5 matching bases. The material sequenced was PBMCs or T cells enriched from blood (not recorded which). The DNA is as follows: TGTGCCTGGAGCGGGGGGGGATGCCCGTATAGCAATCAGCCCCAGCATTTT. Its protein product is CAWSGGGCPYSNQPQHF.